The 13 T cell receptor beta chains below were found in one sample sequenced in a study of memory CD4+ T cells and cytomegalovirus serostatus. Single viable CD3+CD4+CD8-CD45RO+ cells were sorted as the memory CD4+ T cells. Libraries were prepared by immunoSEQ multiplex PCR; TCRdb keeps only in-frame clonotypes and omits some of them. The sample shows about 92,000 clones, 80% of them seen only once. The sequenced material came from memory CD4+ T cells from blood. The receptor set was obtained from an adult in good health and CMV-seropositive.

The chain links TRBV5-1 to TRBJ1-4; D may be TRBD1 (5 bases). Germline CDR1 reads SGHRS; CDR2 reads YFSETQ. V shed 2 bases and J shed 3 bases, with 14 bases lying between them. This CDR3 contains 16 residues. The CDR3 DNA reads TGCGCCAGCAGCTTACTACCGGGAGGGGCTAATGAAAAACTGTTTTTT. It translates to CASSLLPGGANEKLFF.

This clone was detected once. This sequence joins TRBV7-9 and TRBJ1-5; 7 bases agree with TRBD1. CDR1 and CDR2 (germline): SEHNR, FQNEAQ (reference sequence). The CDR3 loop spans 15 amino acids. Germline trimming cut 1 base from V and 5 bases from J; bases unmatched to any gene: 5. For the CDR3, the DNA is TGTGCCAGCAGCTTAGAGAAAGGGGGCTATCAGCCCCAGCATTTT. Residues: CASSLEKGGYQPQHF.

V and J are TRBV28 and TRBJ1-2; D unclear. This CDR3 has 13 residues. Deletions cut 3 bases from V and 2 bases from J, with 7 bases between. Germline-derived CDR1 and CDR2 are MDHEN and SYDVKM. The CDR3 DNA reads TGTGCCAGCAGTTTGGGTCAAAACTATGGCTACACCTTC. Protein: CASSLGQNYGYTF.

The chain carries TRBV27 and TRBJ2-2, with TRBD1 matching over 11 bases. Germline V gives CDR1 MNHEY, CDR2 SMNVEV (reference sequence). The CDR3 covers 15 residues. The ends lost 5 bases at V and 5 bases at J; junction bases unmatched: 4. The CDR3 loop reads CASSTGTGGTGELFF. The CDR3 nucleotides read TGTGCCAGCAGTACCGGGACAGGGGGTACCGGGGAGCTGTTTTTT.

The V gene is TRBV7-2, the J gene TRBJ2-2; 8 bases align to TRBD2. The V gene's germline CDR1 is SGHTA and CDR2 FQGNSA. V was clipped by 1 base and J by 4 bases; unmatched bases: 14. The CDR3 has 19 residues. The CDR3 nucleotides read TGTGCCAGCAGCTTAGGGAGGCCCGGGGTAGCGGGACTCACCGGGGAGCTGTTTTTT. Protein: CASSLGRPGVAGLTGELFF.

The J gene is TRBJ2-1, the V gene TRBV5-1; TRBD2 matches 8 bases. J was trimmed by 3 bases and V by 2 bases; bases with no gene match: 4. The CDR3 length is 15 residues. CDR1 is SGHRS and CDR2 is YFSETQ in the germline V gene. The CDR3 DNA sequence: TGCGCCAGCAGCTTAATAGCGGGGAGCTACAATGAGCAGTTCTTC. As protein: CASSLIAGSYNEQFF.

This rearrangement joins TRBV5-1 to TRBJ2-2; weak D call: TRBD1 (6 bases). Deletions cut 2 bases from V and 7 bases from J, with 9 bases between. The CDR3 has 13 amino acids. Germline CDR1 SGHRS, CDR2 YFSETQ. CDR3 amino acids: CASSFTGIGELFF. The CDR3 DNA follows: TGCGCCAGCAGCTTTACAGGGATCGGGGAGCTGTTTTTT.

The chain combines TRBV14 with TRBJ2-7; 8 bases are shared with TRBD2. J lost 8 bases, V lost 4 bases, and 4 bases had no gene match. Germline V gene sequence: CDR1 SGHDN, CDR2 FVKESK. The CDR3 is 12 residues long. CDR3 sequence: CASSLTSGKQYF. Written as DNA, the CDR3 is TGTGCCAGCAGCCTCACTAGCGGAAAGCAGTACTTC.

V gene TRBV6-1 combines with J gene TRBJ1-2; D ambiguous. Per germline, CDR1 MNHNS and CDR2 SASEGT. V lost 3 bases, J lost 5 bases, and 16 bases lay in between. The CDR3 has 15 residues. The CDR3 nucleotides are TGTGCCAGCAGTGAGGGGTGGGGTCCCTCGTATGGCTACACCTTC. Its translation: CASSEGWGPSYGYTF.

The CDR3 loop reads CASSSTNSYNEQFF. CDR3 sequence (DNA): TGCGCCAGCAGTTCGACAAACTCCTACAATGAGCAGTTCTTC. V is TRBV5-1 and J is TRBJ2-1; D is undetermined. Germline V gene lookup returns CDR1 SGHRS and CDR2 YFSETQ. Trimming left V 5 bases short and J 0 bases short, with 9 bases between. CDR3 size: 14 residues.

This clone was seen only once. Relative to the germline gene, one junction end is altered; a read error may explain this. The chain links TRBV7-2 to TRBJ2-7; tentative D call: TRBD2 (6 bases). The CDR3 totals 14 residues. The germline CDR1 and CDR2 sequences are SGHTA and FQGNSA. The CDR3 is CASSLDGTLKNINF. As DNA, the CDR3 is TGTGCCAGCAGCTTAGACGGGACTCTGAAAAATATCAACTTC.

This clone was recorded a few times. This sequence joins TRBV11-2 and TRBJ1-5; TRBD1 might be the D (6 bases). CDR3 length: 15 amino acids. Germline assignment: CDR1 SGHAT and CDR2 FQNNGV. Trimming cost V 2 bases and J 3 bases, with 11 bases left between them. The DNA of the CDR3 is TGTGCCAGCAGCTTAACAGGGAGGGACAATCAGCCCCAGCATTTT. Protein product: CASSLTGRDNQPQHF.

The rearrangement joins TRBV7-2 to TRBJ2-7, with 12 nucleotides matching TRBD2. This CDR3 comprises 15 residues. J gave up 4 bases and V 1 base, and 2 bases lay outside the gene matches. Germline values: CDR1 SGHTA, CDR2 FQGNSA. DNA for the CDR3: TGTGCCAGCAGCTTAGGGGGGACTAGCGGGTACGAGCAGTACTTC. Translated: CASSLGGTSGYEQYF.